Presented here are 27 T cell receptor beta chains from one specimen sequenced in a study of blood T cell repertoires in COVID-19. Libraries were prepared by immunoSEQ multiplex PCR; TCRdb keeps only in-frame clonotypes and omits some of them. The table has fewer than 150,000 clones, around 77% seen once. Source material: peripheral blood. Receptor source: a human donor in a cohort sampled during active COVID-19.

The rearrangement joins TRBV2 to TRBJ2-2; possible D gene TRBD1, 5 bases. The ends were cut back, 4 bases at V and 4 bases at J, with 16 bases in the middle. The CDR3 consists of 16 residues. The V gene's germline CDR1 is SNHLY and CDR2 FYNNEI. The CDR3 bases are TGTGCCAGCAGTGGACCCAGGGTACGGACCACCGGGGAGCTGTTTTTT. This sequence encodes CASSGPRVRTTGELFF.

CDR3 DNA sequence: TGTGCCAGCAGCCTCCCTCCTGGGTCGGGGGTGAACACTGAAGCTTTCTTT. Amino acid sequence: CASSLPPGSGVNTEAFF. The chain employs TRBV21-1 and TRBJ1-1. TRBV21-1 has pseudogene status. CDR3 length: 17 residues.

The chain joins TRBV19 to TRBJ2-7, with D tentatively TRBD2 (6 bases). V was shortened by 5 bases and J by 6 bases, with 17 bases between the two germline ends. The germline V gene has CDR1 LNHDA and CDR2 SQIVND (reference sequence). The CDR3 has 14 residues. CDR3 nucleotides: TGTGCCAGTAGTCCTGGCCGGCGGAGGGGCGAGCAGTACTTC. Protein sequence: CASSPGRRRGEQYF. The full variable domain, with the rest looked up from reference TRBV19 and TRBJ2-7, is DGGITQSPKYLFRKEGQNVTLSCEQNLNHDAMYWYRQDPGQGLRLIYYSQIVNDFQKGDIAEGYSVSREKKESFPLTVTSAQKNPTAFYLCASSPGRRRGEQYFGPGTRLTVT.

V gene TRBV27 combines with J gene TRBJ1-1; the D gene is possibly TRBD1 (5 bases). The CDR3 is made up of 13 amino acids. Trimming stripped 9 bases from V and 2 bases from J, with 13 bases between. Germline CDR1 reads MNHEY; CDR2 reads SMNVEV (reference sequence). The CDR3 DNA is TGTGCCAGTCATTTACAGGTCAACACTGAAGCTTTCTTT. Protein product: CASHLQVNTEAFF.

This clone was counted once. The chain joins TRBV6-5 to TRBJ2-7; tentatively, D is TRBD1 (6 bases). V was cut by 2 bases and J by 2 bases, with 10 bases left in between. This CDR3 is built from 14 residues. Germline CDR1 reads MNHEY; CDR2 reads SVGAGI. CDR3 sequence reads: CASSYGGAPYEQYF. CDR3 sequence (DNA): TGTGCCAGCAGTTACGGGGGCGCTCCCTACGAGCAGTACTTC.

V usage is TRBV11-2 and J usage is TRBJ2-7, with 11 bases aligning to TRBD2. Unmatched junction bases numbered 12, after V lost 1 base and J lost 7 bases. From germline, CDR1 is SGHAT and CDR2 FQNNGV. The CDR3 spans 17 residues. This CDR3 is CASSLGGLADRVAEQYF. DNA of the CDR3: TGTGCCAGCAGCTTAGGGGGACTAGCGGACAGGGTTGCGGAGCAGTACTTC.

The chain uses TRBV6-4 and TRBJ2-2, with a possible D match to TRBD1 (6 bases). The ends were cut back, 6 bases at V and 4 bases at J, with 15 bases in the middle. The CDR3 has 15 amino acids. Per germline, CDR1 MRHNA and CDR2 SNTAGT. CDR3 region: CASSPTGTGTGELFF. The CDR3 coding sequence is TGTGCCAGCAGCCCAACAGGGACGGGCACCGGGGAGCTGTTTTTT.

The rearrangement uses TRBV19 and TRBJ2-2; a weak D match, TRBD1 (5 bases). This CDR3 has 18 residues. Germline V gene lookup returns CDR1 LNHDA and CDR2 SQIVND (reference sequence). The ends were cut back, 7 bases at V and 6 bases at J, with 27 bases in the middle. CDR3 sequence: CASTKFHSGQGFPGELFF. In DNA form, the CDR3 reads TGTGCCAGTACCAAATTTCATTCCGGGCAGGGATTTCCCGGGGAGCTGTTTTTT.

The V call is TRBV5-6, the J call TRBJ1-4; 10 nucleotides agree with TRBD1. Losses at the gene ends were 3 bases for V and 0 bases for J; bases not matched to a gene: 2. The CDR3 is made up of 16 amino acids. Germline CDR1 and CDR2: SGHDT and YYEEEE. CDR3 nucleotides: TGTGCCAGCAGCTCGGGACAGGGGCCAACTAATGAAAAACTGTTTTTT. Its translation: CASSSGQGPTNEKLFF. The full variable domain, completed using reference TRBV5-6 and TRBJ1-4, is DAGVTQSPTHLIKTRGQQVTLRCSPKSGHDTVSWYQQALGQGPQFIFQYYEEEERQRGNFPDRFSGHQFPNYSSELNVNALLLGDSALYLCASSSGQGPTNEKLFFGSGTQLSVL.

The genes are TRBV29-1 and TRBJ2-1; D is uncertain. Trimming shortened V by 3 bases and J by 10 bases, and 13 bases separated the two germline ends. Looked up from germline, CDR1 is SQVTM and CDR2 is ANQGSEA. This CDR3 is 12 amino acids long. The CDR3 DNA reads as TGCAGCGTTGACCTAGGCCTAGTGGAGCAGTTCTTC. Its translation: CSVDLGLVEQFF.

The chain combines TRBV7-9 with TRBJ2-3, with 8 bases aligning to TRBD2. V lost 8 bases, J lost 6 bases, and 13 bases stayed unmatched. The CDR3 runs to 15 residues. CDR1 is SEHNR and CDR2 is FQNEAQ in the germline V gene (reference sequence). The CDR3 DNA reads as TGTGCCAGCGCCCCCCGGGGTAGCGGGGAGGATACGCAGTATTTT. This translates into CASAPRGSGEDTQYF.

This clone was counted a single time. The genes are TRBV2 and TRBJ1-3; D not certain. V was cut by 4 bases and J by 7 bases, with 26 bases left in between. Germline V gene lookup returns CDR1 SNHLY and CDR2 FYNNEI. The CDR3 contains 18 residues. The DNA of the CDR3 is TGTGCCAGCAGTGCCCGCCGTGGGGATCCGCTAGGAGGGAACACCATATATTTT. This encodes CASSARRGDPLGGNTIYF.

The chain joins TRBV7-8 to TRBJ1-6; D is perhaps TRBD1 (6 bases). The V gene's germline CDR1 is SGHVS and CDR2 FQNEAQ. This CDR3 has 15 residues. V lost 5 bases to trimming and J lost 5 bases, with 13 bases between them. The CDR3 bases are TGTGCCAGCAGCCCTCCCTCAGGGGATAATTCACCCCTCCACTTT. This encodes CASSPPSGDNSPLHF.

Here the CDR3 reads CASSDIQGPLRGYTF. The CDR3, as DNA: TGTGCCAGCAGCGATATACAGGGCCCACTGCGTGGCTACACCTTC. V and J are TRBV9 and TRBJ1-2; D may be TRBD1 (6 bases). Germline CDR1 SGDLS, CDR2 YYNGEE. V lost 3 bases and J lost 7, with 19 bases in between. This CDR3 is built from 15 residues.

This clone was counted a few times. The chain joins TRBV28 to TRBJ2-5; TRBD2 might be the D (6 bases). Trimming shortened V by 1 base and J by 4 bases, and 10 bases separated the two germline ends. This CDR3 comprises 14 residues. Germline CDR1 reads MDHEN; CDR2 reads SYDVKM. The CDR3 loop reads CASSLSGDRETQYF. CDR3 DNA: TGTGCCAGCAGTTTATCGGGGGATAGAGAGACCCAGTACTTC.

V usage is TRBV5-1 and J usage is TRBJ2-3, with 7 bases matching TRBD2. Unmatched junction bases numbered 9, after V lost 0 bases and J lost 2 bases. In germline, CDR1 is SGHRS, CDR2 YFSETQ. The CDR3 contains 17 residues. CDR3 nucleotides: TGCGCCAGCAGCTTGGGGGATAGCGGGCCTTACACAGATACGCAGTATTTT. Translating it yields CASSLGDSGPYTDTQYF.

This clone occurred a few times. The junction departs from the called germline gene at one end, perhaps through a read error. The chain couples TRBV28 to TRBJ2-5; 10 nucleotides align to TRBD2. Germline assignment: CDR1 MDHEN and CDR2 SYDVKM. The CDR3 totals 15 residues. The CDR3 loop is CASSLWSGGAGTQYF. In DNA form, the CDR3 reads TGTGCCAGCAGCTTATGGAGCGGGGGGGCCGGGACCCAGTACTTC.

Written as DNA, the CDR3 is TGTGCCAGCTCAAACAGTCTCACCGGGGAGCTGTTTTTT. Protein: CASSNSLTGELFF. This chain uses TRBV18 with TRBJ2-2; D remains unclear. This CDR3 comprises 13 residues. The germline CDR1 and CDR2 sequences are KGHSH and LQKENI. V lost 5 bases, J lost 4 bases, and 8 bases lay in between.

The genes are TRBV6-6 and TRBJ1-5, with 9 bases matching TRBD1. CDR3 length: 14 residues. Germline CDR1 and CDR2: MNHNY and SVGAGI (reference sequence). Trimming at V came to 2 bases and at J to 6 bases, leaving 2 bases not matched to a gene. The CDR3 DNA is TGTGCCAGCAGTTACACAGGGGGCAGTCAGCCCCAGCATTTT. It is translated as CASSYTGGSQPQHF.

V gene TRBV18 combines with J gene TRBJ1-2, with TRBD1 identical over 10 bases. Germline-derived CDR1 and CDR2 are KGHSH and LQKENI. The CDR3 consists of 15 residues. The junction had 10 bases not matched to a gene; V was cut back by 4 bases and J by 8 bases. CDR3 sequence (DNA): TGTGCCAGCTCACAACCGGGACAGGGGACGGCGGGCTACACCTTC. Amino acids: CASSQPGQGTAGYTF.

The chain has TRBV5-5 and TRBJ2-7; D may be TRBD2 (7 bases). The V end was cut by 6 bases, the J end by 7 bases, with 26 bases between. CDR1 and CDR2 from the germline V gene are SGHKS and YYEKEE (reference sequence). CDR3 length: 16 amino acids. For the CDR3, the DNA is TGTGCCAGCACCTCTCGTCCGGGGGGCTCGCGTGGGGAGCAGTACTTC. Its translation is CASTSRPGGSRGEQYF.

The chain combines TRBV7-9 with TRBJ2-3, with D unresolved. The germline V gene encodes CDR1 SEHNR and CDR2 FQNEAQ (reference sequence). With 5 bases removed from V and 1 base from J, the gap between germline ends came to 13 bases. There are 15 residues in the CDR3. Here the CDR3 DNA reads TGTGCCAGCAGCCAAACGCAGTCTGGCACAGATACGCAGTATTTT. Protein sequence: CASSQTQSGTDTQYF. The whole variable domain, remainder taken from reference TRBV7-9 and TRBJ2-3, is DTGVSQNPRHKITKRGQNVTFRCDPISEHNRLYWYRQTLGQGPEFLTYFQNEAQLEKSRLLSDRFSAERPKGSFSTLEIQRTEQGDSAMYLCASSQTQSGTDTQYFGPGTRLTVL.

This sequence joins TRBV30 and TRBJ1-5; D is possibly TRBD1 (5 bases). The germline gives CDR1 GTSNPN, CDR2 SVGIG (reference sequence). The CDR3 has 13 amino acids. V was clipped by 2 bases and J by 2 bases, with 7 bases between them. CDR3 region: CAWSIGGNQPQHF. The CDR3 coding sequence is TGTGCCTGGAGTATAGGGGGCAATCAGCCCCAGCATTTT.

The rearrangement joins TRBV2 to TRBJ1-1; D possibly corresponds to TRBD1 (5 bases). CDR1 and CDR2 from the germline V gene are SNHLY and FYNNEI. CDR3 length: 13 residues. V lost 7 bases to trimming and J lost 3 bases, with 12 bases between them. The CDR3 region is CASKGAGYTEAFF. In DNA, the CDR3 is TGTGCCAGCAAAGGAGCAGGGTACACTGAAGCTTTCTTT. Together with reference TRBV2 and TRBJ1-1, the CDR3 gives the full variable domain: EPEVTQTPSHQVTQMGQEVILRCVPISNHLYFYWYRQILGQKVEFLVSFYNNEISEKSEIFDDQFSVERPDGSNFTLKIRSTKLEDSAMYFCASKGAGYTEAFFGQGTRLTVV.

The CDR3 DNA sequence: TGTGCCAGCAGCCGCCTTATGAGAAATGAGCAGTTCTTC. Residues: CASSRLMRNEQFF. The genes are TRBV11-2 and TRBJ2-1; unclear D gene. V lost 5 bases and J lost 7, with 12 bases in between. CDR1 SGHAT and CDR2 FQNNGV come from the germline V gene. The CDR3 contains 13 residues.

This chain joins TRBV9 and TRBJ1-1; D is unclear. The CDR3 consists of 14 residues. Trimming stripped 0 bases from V and 9 bases from J, with 15 bases between. Germline loops: CDR1 SGDLS, CDR2 YYNGEE. The CDR3 here is CASSVVGNGGQAFF. The CDR3 nucleotides read TGTGCCAGCAGCGTAGTAGGTAACGGTGGGCAAGCTTTCTTT.

The chain uses TRBV19 and TRBJ2-2, with 9 bases aligning to TRBD2. In germline, CDR1 is LNHDA, CDR2 SQIVND (reference sequence). V gave up 7 bases and J gave up 4 bases; unmatched junction bases: 10. The CDR3 runs to 16 residues. Here the CDR3 DNA reads TGTGCCAGTAATCGCGGGGGGGCCCAATTCACCGGGGAGCTGTTTTTT. Encoded protein: CASNRGGAQFTGELFF. Full variable domain (missing parts from reference TRBV19 and TRBJ2-2): DGGITQSPKYLFRKEGQNVTLSCEQNLNHDAMYWYRQDPGQGLRLIYYSQIVNDFQKGDIAEGYSVSREKKESFPLTVTSAQKNPTAFYLCASNRGGAQFTGELFFGEGSRLTVL.